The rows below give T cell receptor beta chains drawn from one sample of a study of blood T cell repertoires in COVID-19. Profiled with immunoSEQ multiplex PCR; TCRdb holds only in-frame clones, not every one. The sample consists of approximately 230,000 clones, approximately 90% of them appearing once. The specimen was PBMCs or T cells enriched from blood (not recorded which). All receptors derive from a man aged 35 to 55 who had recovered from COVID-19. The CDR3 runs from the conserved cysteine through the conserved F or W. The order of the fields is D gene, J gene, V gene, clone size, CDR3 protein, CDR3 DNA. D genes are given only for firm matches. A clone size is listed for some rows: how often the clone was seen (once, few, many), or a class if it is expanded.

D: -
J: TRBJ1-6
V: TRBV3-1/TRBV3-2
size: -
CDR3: CASSQDEVRVKNSPLHF
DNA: TGTGCCAGCAGCCAAGATGAAGTCAGGGTTAAAAATTCACCCCTCCACTTT

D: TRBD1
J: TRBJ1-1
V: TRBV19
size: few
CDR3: CASSMGTGESNTEAFF
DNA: TGTGCCAGTAGTATGGGGACAGGGGAATCAAACACTGAAGCTTTCTTT

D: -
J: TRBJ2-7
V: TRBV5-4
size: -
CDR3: CASSFSRGGESSYEQYF
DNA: TGTGCCAGCAGCTTTTCCCGCGGCGGGGAGAGCTCCTACGAGCAGTACTTC

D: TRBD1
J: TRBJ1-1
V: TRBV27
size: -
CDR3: CASSLKGAGMNTEAFF
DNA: TGTGCCAGCAGTTTAAAGGGGGCAGGAATGAACACTGAAGCTTTCTTT

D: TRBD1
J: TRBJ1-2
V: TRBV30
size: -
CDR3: CAWSVPRQGGYGYTF
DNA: TGTGCCTGGAGTGTACCCCGGCAGGGGGGCTATGGCTACACCTTC

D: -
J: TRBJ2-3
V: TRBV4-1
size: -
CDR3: CASSHTQSTDTQYF
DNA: TGCGCCAGCAGCCACACACAATCCACAGATACGCAGTATTTT

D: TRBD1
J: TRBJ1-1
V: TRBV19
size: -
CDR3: CASSHTGDAEAFF
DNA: TGTGCCAGTAGTCACACAGGGGACGCTGAAGCTTTCTTT

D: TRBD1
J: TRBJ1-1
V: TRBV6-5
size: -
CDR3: CASSRWDRGSPEAFF
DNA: TGTGCCAGCAGTCGGTGGGACAGGGGGAGCCCTGAAGCTTTCTTT

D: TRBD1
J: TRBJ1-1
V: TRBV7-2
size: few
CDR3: CASSWKTGGADAFF
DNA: TGTGCCAGCAGCTGGAAAACAGGGGGAGCGGATGCTTTCTTT

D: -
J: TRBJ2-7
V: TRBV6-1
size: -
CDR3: CASSEGPGDSYEQYF
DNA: TGTGCCAGCAGTGAAGGGCCCGGGGACTCCTACGAGCAGTACTTC

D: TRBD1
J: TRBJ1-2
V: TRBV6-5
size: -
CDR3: CASSSGGAGYGYTF
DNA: TGTGCCAGCAGTTCAGGGGGCGCGGGCTATGGCTACACCTTC

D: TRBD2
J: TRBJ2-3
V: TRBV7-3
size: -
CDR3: CASSPGLAGGTDTQYF
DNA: TGTGCCAGCAGCCCGGGACTAGCGGGGGGCACAGATACGCAGTATTTT

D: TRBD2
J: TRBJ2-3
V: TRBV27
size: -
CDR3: CASSENKIPGLAQRGSGTQYF
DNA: TGTGCCAGCAGTGAAAATAAAATACCGGGACTAGCCCAAAGGGGTTCCGGTACGCAGTATTTT

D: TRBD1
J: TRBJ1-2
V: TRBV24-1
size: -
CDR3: CATSDRTGTIYGYTF
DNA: TGTGCCACCAGTGATAGGACAGGGACTATCTATGGCTACACCTTC

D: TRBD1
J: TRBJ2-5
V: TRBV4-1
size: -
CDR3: CAPRGPGQGKETQYF
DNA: TGCGCCCCCCGCGGACCGGGACAGGGAAAGGAGACCCAGTACTTC

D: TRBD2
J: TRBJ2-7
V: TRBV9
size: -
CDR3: CASSVASGMVYEQYF
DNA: TGTGCCAGCAGCGTAGCTAGCGGGATGGTCTACGAGCAGTACTTC

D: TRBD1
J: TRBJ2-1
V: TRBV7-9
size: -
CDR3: CASSFYPGQGWERNNEQFF
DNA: TGTGCCAGCAGCTTTTATCCGGGACAGGGGTGGGAGCGGAACAATGAGCAGTTCTTC

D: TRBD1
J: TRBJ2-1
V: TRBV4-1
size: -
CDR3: CASSLGTGESYNEQFF
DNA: TGCGCCAGCAGCCTAGGGACAGGGGAGTCCTACAATGAGCAGTTCTTC